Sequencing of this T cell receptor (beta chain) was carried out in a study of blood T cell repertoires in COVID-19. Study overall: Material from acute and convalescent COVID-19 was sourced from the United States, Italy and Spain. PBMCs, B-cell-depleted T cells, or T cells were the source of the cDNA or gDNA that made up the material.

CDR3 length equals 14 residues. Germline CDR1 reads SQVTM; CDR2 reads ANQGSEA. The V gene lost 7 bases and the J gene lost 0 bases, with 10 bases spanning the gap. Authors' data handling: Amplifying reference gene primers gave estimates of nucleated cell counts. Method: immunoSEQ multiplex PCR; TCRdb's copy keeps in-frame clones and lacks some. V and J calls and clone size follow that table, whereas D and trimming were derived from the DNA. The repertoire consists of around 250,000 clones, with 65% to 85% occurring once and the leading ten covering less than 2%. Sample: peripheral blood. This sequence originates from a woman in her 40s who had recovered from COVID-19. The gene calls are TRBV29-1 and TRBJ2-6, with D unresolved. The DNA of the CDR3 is TGCAGCGCCCAAACAGTCTCTGGGGCCAACGTCCTGACTTTC. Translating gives CSAQTVSGANVLTF.